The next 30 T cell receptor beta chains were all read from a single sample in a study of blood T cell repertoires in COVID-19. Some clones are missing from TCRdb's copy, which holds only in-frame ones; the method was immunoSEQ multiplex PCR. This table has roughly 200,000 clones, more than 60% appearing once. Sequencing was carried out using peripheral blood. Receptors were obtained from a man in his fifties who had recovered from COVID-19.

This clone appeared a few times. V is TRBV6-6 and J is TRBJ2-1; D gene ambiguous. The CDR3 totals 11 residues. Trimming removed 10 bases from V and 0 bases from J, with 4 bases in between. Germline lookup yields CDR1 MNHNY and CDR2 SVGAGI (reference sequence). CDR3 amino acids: CAIGSYNEQFF. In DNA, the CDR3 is TGTGCCATCGGCTCCTACAATGAGCAGTTCTTC.

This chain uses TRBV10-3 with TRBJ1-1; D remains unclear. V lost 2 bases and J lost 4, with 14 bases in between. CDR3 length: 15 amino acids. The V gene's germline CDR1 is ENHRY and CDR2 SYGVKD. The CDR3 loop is CAISEIGEIGTEAFF. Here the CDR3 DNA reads TGTGCCATCAGTGAGATCGGGGAGATAGGCACTGAAGCTTTCTTT.

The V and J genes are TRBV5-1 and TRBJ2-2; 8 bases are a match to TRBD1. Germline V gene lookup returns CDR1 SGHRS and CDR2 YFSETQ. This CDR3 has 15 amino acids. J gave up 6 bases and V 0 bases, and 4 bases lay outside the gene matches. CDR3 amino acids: CASSLGRGRAGELFF. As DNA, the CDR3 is TGCGCCAGCAGCTTGGGCAGGGGGCGCGCCGGGGAGCTGTTTTTT.

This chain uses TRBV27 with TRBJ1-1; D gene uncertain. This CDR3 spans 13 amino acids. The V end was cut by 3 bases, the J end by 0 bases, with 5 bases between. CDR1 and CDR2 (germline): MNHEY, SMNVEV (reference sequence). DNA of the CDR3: TGTGCCAGCAGTTTTTACATGAACACTGAAGCTTTCTTT. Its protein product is CASSFYMNTEAFF.

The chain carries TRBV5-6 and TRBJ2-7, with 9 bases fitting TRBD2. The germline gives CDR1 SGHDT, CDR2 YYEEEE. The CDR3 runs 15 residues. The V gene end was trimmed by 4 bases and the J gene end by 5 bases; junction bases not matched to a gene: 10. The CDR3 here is CASSQIAGVSDEQYF. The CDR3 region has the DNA TGTGCCAGCAGCCAGATAGCGGGAGTGTCGGACGAGCAGTACTTC. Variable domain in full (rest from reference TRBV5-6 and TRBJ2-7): DAGVTQSPTHLIKTRGQQVTLRCSPKSGHDTVSWYQQALGQGPQFIFQYYEEEERQRGNFPDRFSGHQFPNYSSELNVNALLLGDSALYLCASSQIAGVSDEQYFGPGTRLTVT.

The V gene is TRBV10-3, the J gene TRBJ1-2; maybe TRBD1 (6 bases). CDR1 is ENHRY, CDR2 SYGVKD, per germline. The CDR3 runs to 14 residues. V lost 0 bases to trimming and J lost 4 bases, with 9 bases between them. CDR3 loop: CAISESLGGYGYTF. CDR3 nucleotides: TGTGCCATCAGTGAGTCGCTAGGGGGCTATGGCTACACCTTC.

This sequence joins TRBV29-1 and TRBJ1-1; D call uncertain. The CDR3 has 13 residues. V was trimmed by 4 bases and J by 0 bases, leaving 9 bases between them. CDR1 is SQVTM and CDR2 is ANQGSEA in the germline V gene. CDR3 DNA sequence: TGCAGCGTTGTACGAGAATTGAACACTGAAGCTTTCTTT. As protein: CSVVRELNTEAFF.

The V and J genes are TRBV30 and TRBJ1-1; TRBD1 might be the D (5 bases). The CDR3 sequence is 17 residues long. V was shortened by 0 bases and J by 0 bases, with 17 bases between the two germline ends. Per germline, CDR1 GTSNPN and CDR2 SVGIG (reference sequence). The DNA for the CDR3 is TGTGCCTGGAGTGTAAGGGCAGGGCGCTCGTTGAACACTGAAGCTTTCTTT. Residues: CAWSVRAGRSLNTEAFF.

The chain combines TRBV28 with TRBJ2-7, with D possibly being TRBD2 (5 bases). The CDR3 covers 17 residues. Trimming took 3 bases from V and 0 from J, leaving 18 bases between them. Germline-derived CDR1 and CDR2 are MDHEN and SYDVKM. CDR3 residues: CASSFWVGVGSSYEQYF. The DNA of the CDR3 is TGTGCCAGCAGTTTTTGGGTGGGAGTGGGGAGCTCCTACGAGCAGTACTTC.

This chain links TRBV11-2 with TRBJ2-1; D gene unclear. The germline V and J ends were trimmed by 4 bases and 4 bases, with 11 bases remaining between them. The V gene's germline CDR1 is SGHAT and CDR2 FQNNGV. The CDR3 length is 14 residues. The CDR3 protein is CASSWAISYNEQFF. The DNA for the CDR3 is TGTGCCAGCAGCTGGGCCATCTCGTACAATGAGCAGTTCTTC.

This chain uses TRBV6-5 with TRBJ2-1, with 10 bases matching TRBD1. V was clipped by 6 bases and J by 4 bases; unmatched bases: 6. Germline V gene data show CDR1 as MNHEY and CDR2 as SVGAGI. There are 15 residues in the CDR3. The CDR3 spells CASSTDRGRYNEQFF. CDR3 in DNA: TGTGCCAGCAGCACAGACAGGGGGCGGTACAATGAGCAGTTCTTC.

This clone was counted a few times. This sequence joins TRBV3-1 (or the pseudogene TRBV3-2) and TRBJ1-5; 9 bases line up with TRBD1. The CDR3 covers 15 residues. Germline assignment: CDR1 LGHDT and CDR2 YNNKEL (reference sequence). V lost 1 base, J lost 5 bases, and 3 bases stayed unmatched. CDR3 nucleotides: TGTGCCAGCAGCCAAGGGACAGGGGCCGATCAGCCCCAGCATTTT. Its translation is CASSQGTGADQPQHF.

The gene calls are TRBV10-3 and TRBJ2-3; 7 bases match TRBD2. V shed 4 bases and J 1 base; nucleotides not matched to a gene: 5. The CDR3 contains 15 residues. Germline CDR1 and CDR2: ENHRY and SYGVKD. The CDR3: CAISGASGGTDTQYF. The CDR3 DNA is TGTGCCATCAGTGGCGCTAGCGGAGGCACAGATACGCAGTATTTT.

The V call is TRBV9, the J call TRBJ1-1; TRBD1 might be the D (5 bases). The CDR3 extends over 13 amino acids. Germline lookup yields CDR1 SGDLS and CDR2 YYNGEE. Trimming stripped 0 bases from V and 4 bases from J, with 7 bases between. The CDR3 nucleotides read TGTGCCAGCAGCGTAGAGACAGCCACTGAAGCTTTCTTT. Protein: CASSVETATEAFF.

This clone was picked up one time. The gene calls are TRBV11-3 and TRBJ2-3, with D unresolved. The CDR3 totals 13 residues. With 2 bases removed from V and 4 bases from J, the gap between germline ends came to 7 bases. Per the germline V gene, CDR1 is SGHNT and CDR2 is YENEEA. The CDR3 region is CASSLPRSDTQYF. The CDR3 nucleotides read TGTGCCAGCAGCTTACCGCGATCAGATACGCAGTATTTT.

Written as DNA, the CDR3 is TGTGCCACCAATGACGGGAGGGCCGGGGATGAGCAGTTCTTC. Its translation is CATNDGRAGDEQFF. V and J are TRBV24-1 and TRBJ2-1; TRBD2 agrees at 8 bases. CDR3 length equals 14 residues. V lost 8 bases, J lost 8 bases, and 10 bases stayed unmatched. The germline V gene has CDR1 KGHDR and CDR2 SFDVKD.

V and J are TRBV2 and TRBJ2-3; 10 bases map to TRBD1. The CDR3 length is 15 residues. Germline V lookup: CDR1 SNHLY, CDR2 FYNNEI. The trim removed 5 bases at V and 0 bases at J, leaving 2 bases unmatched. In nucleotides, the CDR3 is TGTGCCAGCAGTCTGGGACAGGGGAGCACAGATACGCAGTATTTT. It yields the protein CASSLGQGSTDTQYF.

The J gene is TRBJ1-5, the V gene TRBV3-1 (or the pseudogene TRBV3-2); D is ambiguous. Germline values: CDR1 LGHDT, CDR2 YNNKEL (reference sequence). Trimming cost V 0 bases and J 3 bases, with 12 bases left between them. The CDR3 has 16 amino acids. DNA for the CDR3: TGTGCCAGCAGCCAAGATGGCAGGATCGTCAATCAGCCCCAGCATTTT. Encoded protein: CASSQDGRIVNQPQHF.

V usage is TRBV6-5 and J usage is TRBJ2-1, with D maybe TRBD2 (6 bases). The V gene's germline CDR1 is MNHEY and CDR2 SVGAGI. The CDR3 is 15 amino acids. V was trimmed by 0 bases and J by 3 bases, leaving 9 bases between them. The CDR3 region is CASSYSGGVYNEQFF. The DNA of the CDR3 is TGTGCCAGCAGTTACTCGGGAGGAGTCTACAATGAGCAGTTCTTC.

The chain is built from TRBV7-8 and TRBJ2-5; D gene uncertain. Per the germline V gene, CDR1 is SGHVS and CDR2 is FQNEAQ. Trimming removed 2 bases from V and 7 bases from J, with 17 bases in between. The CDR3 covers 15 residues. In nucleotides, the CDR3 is TGTGCCAGCAGCTTACTTCAAACGGGTCTGGTGACCCAGTACTTC. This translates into CASSLLQTGLVTQYF. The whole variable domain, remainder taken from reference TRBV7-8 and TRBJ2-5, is GAGVSQSPRYKVAKRGQDVALRCDPISGHVSLFWYQQALGQGPEFLTYFQNEAQLDKSGLPSDRFFAERPEGSVSTLKIQRTQQEDSAVYLCASSLLQTGLVTQYFGPGTRLLVL.

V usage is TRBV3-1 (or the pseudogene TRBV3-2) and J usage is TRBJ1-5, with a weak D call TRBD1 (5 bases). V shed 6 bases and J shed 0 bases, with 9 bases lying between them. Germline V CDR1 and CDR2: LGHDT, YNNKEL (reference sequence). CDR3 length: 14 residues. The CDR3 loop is CASRGLGSNQPQHF. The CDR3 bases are TGTGCCAGCAGGGGACTCGGTAGCAATCAGCCCCAGCATTTT.

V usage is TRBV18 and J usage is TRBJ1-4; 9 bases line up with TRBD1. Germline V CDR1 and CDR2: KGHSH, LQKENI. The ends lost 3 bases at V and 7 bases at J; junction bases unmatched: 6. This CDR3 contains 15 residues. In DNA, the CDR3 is TGTGCCAGCTCACCGGGGACAGGGTTCGGTGAAAAACTGTTTTTT. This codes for CASSPGTGFGEKLFF.

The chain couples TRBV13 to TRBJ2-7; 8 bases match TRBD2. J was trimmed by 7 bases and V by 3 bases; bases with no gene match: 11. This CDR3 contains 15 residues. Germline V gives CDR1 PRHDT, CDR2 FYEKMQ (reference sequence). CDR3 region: CASSLSRAGGNEQYF. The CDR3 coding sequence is TGTGCCAGCAGCTTGTCTCGGGCGGGAGGTAATGAGCAGTACTTC.

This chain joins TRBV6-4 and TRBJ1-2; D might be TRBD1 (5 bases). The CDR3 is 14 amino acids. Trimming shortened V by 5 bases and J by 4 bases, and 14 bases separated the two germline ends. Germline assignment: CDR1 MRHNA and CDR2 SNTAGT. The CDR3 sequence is CASSLDGGSYGYTF. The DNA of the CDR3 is TGTGCCAGCAGTCTGGACGGGGGTTCCTATGGCTACACCTTC.

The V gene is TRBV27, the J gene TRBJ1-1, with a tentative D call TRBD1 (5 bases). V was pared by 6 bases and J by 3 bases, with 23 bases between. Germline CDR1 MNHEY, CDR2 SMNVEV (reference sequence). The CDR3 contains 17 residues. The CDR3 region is CASSLGGGKWVYTEAFF. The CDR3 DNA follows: TGTGCCAGCAGCCTCGGGGGGGGTAAATGGGTGTACACTGAAGCTTTCTTT.

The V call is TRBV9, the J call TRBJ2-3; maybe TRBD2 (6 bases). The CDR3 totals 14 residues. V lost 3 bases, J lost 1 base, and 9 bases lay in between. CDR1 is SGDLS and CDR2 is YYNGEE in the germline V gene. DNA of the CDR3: TGTGCCAGCAGCGGGAGGGCCGGCACAGATACGCAGTATTTT. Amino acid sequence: CASSGRAGTDTQYF.

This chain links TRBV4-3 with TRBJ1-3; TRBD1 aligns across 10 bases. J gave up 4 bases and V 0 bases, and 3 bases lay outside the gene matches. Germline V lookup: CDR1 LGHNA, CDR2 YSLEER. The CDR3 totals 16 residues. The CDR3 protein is CASSQDGTGVGNTIYF. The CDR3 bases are TGCGCCAGCAGCCAAGACGGGACAGGGGTAGGAAACACCATATATTTT.

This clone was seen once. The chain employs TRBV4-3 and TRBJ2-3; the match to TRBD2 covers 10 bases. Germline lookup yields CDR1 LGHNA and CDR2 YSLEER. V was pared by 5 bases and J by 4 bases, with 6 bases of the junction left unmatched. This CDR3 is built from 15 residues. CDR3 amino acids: CASSSLAGFSDTQYF. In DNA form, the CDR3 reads TGCGCCAGCAGCTCACTAGCGGGATTCTCAGATACGCAGTATTTT.

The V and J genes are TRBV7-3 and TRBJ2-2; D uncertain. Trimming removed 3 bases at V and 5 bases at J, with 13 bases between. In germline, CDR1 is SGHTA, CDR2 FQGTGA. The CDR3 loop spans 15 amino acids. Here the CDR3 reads CASSFGPHGTGELFF. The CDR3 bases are TGTGCCAGCAGCTTCGGCCCCCACGGGACCGGGGAGCTGTTTTTT.

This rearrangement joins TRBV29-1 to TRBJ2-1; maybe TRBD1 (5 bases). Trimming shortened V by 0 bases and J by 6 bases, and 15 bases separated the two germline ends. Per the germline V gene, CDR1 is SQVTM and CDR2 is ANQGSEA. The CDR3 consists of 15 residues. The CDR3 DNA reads TGCAGCGTTGAAGATATCGGCAGGGTGGGCAATGAGCAGTTCTTC. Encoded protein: CSVEDIGRVGNEQFF.